This T cell receptor (beta chain) was captured by sequencing in a study of blood T cell repertoires in COVID-19. Study at large: From T cells, B-cell-depleted T cells, or PBMCs came the material, which was cDNA or gDNA.

Authors' data handling: How many nucleated cells were present was estimated from reference gene primer amplification. The method was immunoSEQ multiplex PCR; TCRdb's version includes in-frame clones alone and lacks a portion of them. D and trimming come from the DNA, and the V and J calls and clone size come from that table. The sample has roughly 230,000 clones, approximately 86% seen once. The germline gives CDR1 LGHNT, CDR2 FRNRAP. The CDR3 is 16 amino acids. After removal of 3 bases from V and 6 bases from J, the junction contained 9 bases not matched to a gene. Material: peripheral blood. The sequence derives from a woman in her fifties or sixties with active or convalescent COVID-19. The gene calls are TRBV12-5 and TRBJ2-1, with TRBD1 identical over 9 bases. The CDR3 nucleotides read TGTGCTAGTGGTTTCCCCCGGGACAGGGAGTTCAATGAGCAGTTCTTC. It codes for CASGFPRDREFNEQFF. The variable domain in full, completed from reference TRBV12-5 and TRBJ2-1, reads DARVTQTPRHKVTEMGQEVTMRCQPILGHNTVFWYRQTMMQGLELLAYFRNRAPLDDSGMPKDRFSAEMPDATLATLKIQPSEPRDSAVYFCASGFPRDREFNEQFFGPGTRLTVL.